This T cell receptor (beta chain) was observed in a study of cytomegalovirus exposure and HLA in healthy donors. On this clone itself: Its antigen is not identified.

The CDR3 loop spans 15 amino acids. CDR1 and CDR2 (germline): MGHRA, YSYEKL. Trimming took 0 bases from V and 7 from J; bases not matched to a gene: 6. PCR employed 60 Vbeta and 13 Jbeta primers. Assay used: immunoSEQ multiplex PCR; TCRdb lists only in-frame clones, some missing. Found here are 100,000 to 120,000 clones, around 85% of them singletons; the top ten hold 6% to 8%. Study conclusions and caveats: An analysis done earlier found most TCR beta V segments productive about 87% or about 30% of the time. Sequencing likely caused a cluster of highly shared sequence variants.

V and J are TRBV4-1 and TRBJ1-5; 7 positions match TRBD1. What was sequenced was PBMCs. This clonotype was obtained from a man younger than 40 in good health and CMV-seropositive. Written as DNA, the CDR3 is TGCGCCAGCAGCCAAGATGAGGGGGCGATCCAGCCCCAGCATTTT. Protein product: CASSQDEGAIQPQHF.